This TCR beta chain is drawn from a study of human T cells and chemical hapten exposure (dated by TCRdb to the early 2020s). Regarding the study in general: The libraries were sequenced as a pool, and the TCR yield per sample differed mostly because of small variations in library volumes within the pool. The study tracked peripheral blood TCR repertoire changes in vivo during primary and secondary sensitization to the hapten diphenylcyclopropenone (DPC) in alopecia patients. From each blood RNA sample, both TCR alpha and TCR beta chains were sequenced. Broader findings and caveats from the paper: No change with DPC sensitization was found in the number of TCRs above 1 in 1000 frequency, and no evidence of global repertoire structure alterations was found. After repeated subsampling, changes were observed in the strength of the expansion versus patch-test correlation and in the threshold at which the correlation became significant.

The library was obtained by RACE. Instrument on record: NextSeq 500. During library preparation, unique molecular identifiers were attached to individual cDNA molecules so that TCRs could be counted in a quantitative, reproducible way. Per the authors' processing: Samples had a median of about 90,000 TCRs, with a range from about 20,000 to 690,600. The Decombinator software suite was used to annotate the V, J and CDR3 of the TCR reads. For the PS versus PT1 abundance plots, all samples were subsampled to the same number of TCRs (28,000). Expanded TCRs were defined as absent before sensitization and observed at least eight times at the 2-week time point. TCRdb reworked the public reads: Q25 trimming with fastp, MiXCR clone assembly, productive beta chains retained. Every entry covers one CDR3 protein and lists the most common genes and DNA from its rows. None of the V and J calls come from the authors' own analysis; TCRdb made them. This sample gives 40,000 to 45,000 distinct CDR3 sequences in total; about 3.7% of them show up just once. Roughly 5.9% of the sample belongs to the ten largest clones.

The sample's time point, from its label and the paper: healthy volunteer bleed at 6 weeks. Total RNA was isolated from unfractionated whole blood collected in Tempus Blood RNA tubes. Roughly 5 healthy volunteers were used as TCR sequencing controls and were bled at day 0, 2 weeks and 6 weeks. The germline V gene encodes CDR1 SQVTM and CDR2 ANQGSEA. V loses 3 bases of germline sequence and J loses 4 bases, and the interval between the two ends is 15 bases. CDR3 length: 14 amino acids, cysteine to phenylalanine. CDR3 DNA is the only sequence kept; it has 42 bases, read in frame from the first base. This clonotype has a handful of counts. Its antigen remains undetermined. Per-base qualities were not stored, and no clone one base away is much larger.

The specimen was whole blood. This sequence was found in a human donor in good health. Some clones in this sample may be carry-over from other donors' samples. The rearranged segments are TRBV29-1 and TRBJ2-5; 7 matching bases give a weak D call of TRBD2. In nucleotides, the sequence is TGCAGCGTTGAGAACCAGGGAGGGGGAGAGACCCAGTACTTC. Translated, it reads CSVENQGGGETQYF.